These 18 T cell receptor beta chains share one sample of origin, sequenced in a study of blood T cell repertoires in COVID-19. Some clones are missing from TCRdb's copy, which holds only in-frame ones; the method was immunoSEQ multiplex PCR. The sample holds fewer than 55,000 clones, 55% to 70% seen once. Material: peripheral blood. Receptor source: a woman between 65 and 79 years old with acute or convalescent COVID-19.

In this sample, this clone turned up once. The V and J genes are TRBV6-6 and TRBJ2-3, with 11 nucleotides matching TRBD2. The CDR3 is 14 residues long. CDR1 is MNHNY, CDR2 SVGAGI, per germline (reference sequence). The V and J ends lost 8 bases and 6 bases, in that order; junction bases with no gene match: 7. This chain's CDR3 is CASSLAGDRDTQYF. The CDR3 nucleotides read TGTGCCAGCTCACTAGCGGGGGATCGCGATACGCAGTATTTT.

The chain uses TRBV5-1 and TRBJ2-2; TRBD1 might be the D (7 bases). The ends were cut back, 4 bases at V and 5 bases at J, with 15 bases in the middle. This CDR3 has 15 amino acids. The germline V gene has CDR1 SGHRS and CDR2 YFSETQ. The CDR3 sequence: CASSGRDRETGELFF. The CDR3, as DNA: TGCGCCAGCAGCGGGCGGGACAGAGAGACCGGGGAGCTGTTTTTT.

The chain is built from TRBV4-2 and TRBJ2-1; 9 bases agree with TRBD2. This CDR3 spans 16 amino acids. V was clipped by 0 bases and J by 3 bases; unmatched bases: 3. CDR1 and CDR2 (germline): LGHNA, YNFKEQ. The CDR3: CASSQEVAGDYNEQFF. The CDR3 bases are TGTGCCAGCAGCCAAGAAGTAGCGGGGGACTACAATGAGCAGTTCTTC.

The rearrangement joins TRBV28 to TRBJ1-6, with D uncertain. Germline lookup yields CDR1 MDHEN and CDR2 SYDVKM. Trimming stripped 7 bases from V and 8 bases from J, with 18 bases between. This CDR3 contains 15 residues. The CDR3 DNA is TGTGCCAGCACCTCGGAGGAAGGGAACCATTCACCCCTCCACTTT. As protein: CASTSEEGNHSPLHF.

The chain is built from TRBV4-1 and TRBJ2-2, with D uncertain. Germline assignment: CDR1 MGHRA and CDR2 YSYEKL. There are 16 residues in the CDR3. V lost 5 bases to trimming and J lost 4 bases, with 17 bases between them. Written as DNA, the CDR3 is TGCGCCAGCAGCTCTTTGAATCGCGGAAGCACCGGGGAGCTGTTTTTT. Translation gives CASSSLNRGSTGELFF.

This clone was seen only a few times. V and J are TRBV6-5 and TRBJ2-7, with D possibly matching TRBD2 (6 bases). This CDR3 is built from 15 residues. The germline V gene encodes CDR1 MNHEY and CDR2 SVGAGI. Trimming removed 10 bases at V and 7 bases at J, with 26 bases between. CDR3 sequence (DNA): TGTGCCACCAAAAAAAACGGGAGAATAACGGGAGAGCAGTACTTC. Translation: CATKKNGRITGEQYF.

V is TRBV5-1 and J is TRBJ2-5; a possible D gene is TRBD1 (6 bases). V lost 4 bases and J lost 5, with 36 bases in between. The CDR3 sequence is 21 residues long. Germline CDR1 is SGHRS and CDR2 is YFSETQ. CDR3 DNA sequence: TGCGCCAGCAGCGCCGACTTTGAAGGGACAATGGGAGTCTTAAGTGGGGAGACCCAGTACTTC. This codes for CASSADFEGTMGVLSGETQYF.

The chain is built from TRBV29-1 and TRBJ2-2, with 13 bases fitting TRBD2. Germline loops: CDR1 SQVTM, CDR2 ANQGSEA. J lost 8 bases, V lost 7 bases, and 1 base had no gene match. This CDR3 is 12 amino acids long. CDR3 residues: CSGGLAGGELFF. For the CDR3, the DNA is TGCAGCGGGGGACTAGCGGGAGGGGAGCTGTTTTTT.

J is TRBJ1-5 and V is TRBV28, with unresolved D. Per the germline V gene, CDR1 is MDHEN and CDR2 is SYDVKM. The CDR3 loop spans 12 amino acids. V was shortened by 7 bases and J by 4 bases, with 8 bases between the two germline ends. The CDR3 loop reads CASMEVNQPQHF. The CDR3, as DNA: TGTGCCAGCATGGAGGTTAATCAGCCCCAGCATTTT.

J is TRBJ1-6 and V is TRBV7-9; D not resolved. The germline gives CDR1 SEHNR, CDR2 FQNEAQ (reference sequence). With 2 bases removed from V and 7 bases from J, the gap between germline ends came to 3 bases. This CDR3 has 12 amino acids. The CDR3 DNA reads TGTGCCAGCAGCTTACAGAATTCACCCCTCCACTTT. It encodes CASSLQNSPLHF. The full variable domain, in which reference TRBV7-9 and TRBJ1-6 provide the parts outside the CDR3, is DTGVSQNPRHKITKRGQNVTFRCDPISEHNRLYWYRQTLGQGPEFLTYFQNEAQLEKSRLLSDRFSAERPKGSFSTLEIQRTEQGDSAMYLCASSLQNSPLHFGNGTRLTVT.

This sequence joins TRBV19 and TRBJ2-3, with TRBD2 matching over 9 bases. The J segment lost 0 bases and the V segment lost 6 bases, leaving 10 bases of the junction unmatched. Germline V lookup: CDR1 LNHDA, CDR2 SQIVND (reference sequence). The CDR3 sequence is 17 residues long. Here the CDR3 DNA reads TGTGCCAGTAGCCGGACCTCTACTAGCGGGAGCACAGATACGCAGTATTTT. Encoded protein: CASSRTSTSGSTDTQYF. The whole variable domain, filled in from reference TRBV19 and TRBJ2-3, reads DGGITQSPKYLFRKEGQNVTLSCEQNLNHDAMYWYRQDPGQGLRLIYYSQIVNDFQKGDIAEGYSVSREKKESFPLTVTSAQKNPTAFYLCASSRTSTSGSTDTQYFGPGTRLTVL.

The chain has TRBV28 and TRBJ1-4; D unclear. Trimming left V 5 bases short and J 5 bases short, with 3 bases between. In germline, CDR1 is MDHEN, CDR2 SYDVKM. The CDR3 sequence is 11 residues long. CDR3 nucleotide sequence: TGTGCCAGCAGTGTAAATGAAAAACTGTTTTTT. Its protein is CASSVNEKLFF.

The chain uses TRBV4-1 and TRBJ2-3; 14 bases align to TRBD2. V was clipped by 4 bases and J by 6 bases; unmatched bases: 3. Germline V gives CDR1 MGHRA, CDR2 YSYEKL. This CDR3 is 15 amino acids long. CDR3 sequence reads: CASSLTSGGADTQYF. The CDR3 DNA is TGCGCCAGCAGCCTGACTAGCGGGGGGGCGGATACGCAGTATTTT.

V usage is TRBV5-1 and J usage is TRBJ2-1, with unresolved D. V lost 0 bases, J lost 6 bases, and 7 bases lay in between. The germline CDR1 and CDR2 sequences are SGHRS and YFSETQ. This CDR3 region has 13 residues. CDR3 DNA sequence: TGCGCCAGCAGCTTGGACTCCACCAATGAGCAGTTCTTC. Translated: CASSLDSTNEQFF. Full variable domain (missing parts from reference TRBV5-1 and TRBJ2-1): KAGVTQTPRYLIKTRGQQVTLSCSPISGHRSVSWYQQTPGQGLQFLFEYFSETQRNKGNFPGRFSGRQFSNSRSEMNVSTLELGDSALYLCASSLDSTNEQFFGPGTRLTVL.

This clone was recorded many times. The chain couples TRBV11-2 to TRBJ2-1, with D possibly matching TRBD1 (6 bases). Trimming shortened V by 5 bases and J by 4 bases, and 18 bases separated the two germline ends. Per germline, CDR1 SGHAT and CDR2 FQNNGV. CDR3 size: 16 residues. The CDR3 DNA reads TGTGCCAGCAGCCCTAGGGGGACCCGGAATTACAATGAGCAGTTCTTC. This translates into CASSPRGTRNYNEQFF.

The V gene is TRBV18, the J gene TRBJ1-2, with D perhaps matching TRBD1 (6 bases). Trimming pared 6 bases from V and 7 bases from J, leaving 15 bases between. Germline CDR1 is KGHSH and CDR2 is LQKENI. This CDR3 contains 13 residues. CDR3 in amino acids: CASSPTGGGGYTF. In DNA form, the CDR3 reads TGTGCCAGCTCCCCCACGGGGGGCGGTGGCTACACCTTC.

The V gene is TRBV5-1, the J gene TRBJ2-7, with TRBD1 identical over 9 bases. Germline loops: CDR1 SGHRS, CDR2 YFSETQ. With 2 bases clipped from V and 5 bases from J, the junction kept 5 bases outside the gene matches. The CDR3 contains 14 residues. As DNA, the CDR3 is TGCGCCAGCAGCTTCGGGACAGGGAGGCACGAGCAGTACTTC. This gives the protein CASSFGTGRHEQYF.

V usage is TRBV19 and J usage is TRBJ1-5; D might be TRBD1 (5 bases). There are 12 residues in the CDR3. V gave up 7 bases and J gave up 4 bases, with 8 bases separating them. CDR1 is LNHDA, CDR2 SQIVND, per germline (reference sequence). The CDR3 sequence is CASTPGNQPQHF. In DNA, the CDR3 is TGTGCCAGTACCCCAGGGAATCAGCCCCAGCATTTT. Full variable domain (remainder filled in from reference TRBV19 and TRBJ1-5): DGGITQSPKYLFRKEGQNVTLSCEQNLNHDAMYWYRQDPGQGLRLIYYSQIVNDFQKGDIAEGYSVSREKKESFPLTVTSAQKNPTAFYLCASTPGNQPQHFGDGTRLSIL.